This TCR beta chain stems from a study of T-cell memory formation after mild COVID-19. This clonotype was seen repeatedly, ten times or more. What it binds is not known. 5'RACE primed from the constant segment yielded TCR alpha and TCR beta cDNA libraries bearing sample barcodes and UMIs. Using its own MiXCR run on the 5' RACE reads, TCRdb lists one record per CDR3 protein. In the table there are about 320,000 distinct CDR3 sequences, approximately 14% of which are singletons. The study's findings and limits: Clonal second-wave expansions that peaked on day 37 had unconfirmed SARS-CoV-2 specificity. Mostly located in CM and EM were contracting CD4+ clones, with contracting CD8+ clones located in EMRA.

This receptor was obtained from a man between 18 and 35 years old who had mild COVID-19 (a few samples of this study predate the infection). Cell type and time point are not known. The sequenced sample was PBMCs or a T cell subset sorted from them (not recorded which).

The CDR3 coding sequence is TGTGCCACCAGCACAGGGAGTGCCTATGGCTACACCTTC. This encodes CATSTGSAYGYTF. The chain joins TRBV15 to TRBJ1-2, with TRBD1 as a possible D gene (5 bases). CDR1 is LNHNV, CDR2 YYDKDF, per germline (reference sequence). V lost 4 bases, J lost 4 bases, and 10 bases lay in between. CDR3 size: 13 residues.